A single T cell receptor beta chain is shown here with its context. This specimen comes from a study of blood T cell repertoires in COVID-19. Study summary: From the United States, Italy and Spain came samples of acute and convalescent COVID-19. In each case, the material was cDNA or gDNA derived from T cells, B-cell-depleted T cells, or PBMCs.

How the authors handled the data: By means of reference gene primer amplification, nucleated cell counts were estimated. Using immunoSEQ multiplex PCR, the repertoire was profiled, and TCRdb retains in-frame clones only, with some absent. That table supplies the V and J calls and clone size; D and trimming were determined from the DNA. The table shows approximately 180,000 clones, with roughly 87% occurring only once. Unmatched junction bases numbered 12, after V lost 4 bases and J lost 3 bases. From germline, CDR1 is SGHDT and CDR2 YYEEEE. This CDR3 region has 16 residues. This receptor was identified in a man aged 55 to 69 with active or convalescent COVID-19. The chain combines TRBV5-6 with TRBJ2-7; 8 positions agree with TRBD1. Sequencing was carried out using peripheral blood. CDR3 protein: CASSPGQGTKVYEQYF. Here the CDR3 DNA reads TGTGCCAGCAGCCCCGGACAGGGAACGAAAGTCTACGAGCAGTACTTC.